This TCR beta chain was documented in a study of identifying expanded T cells in peripheral blood. The V and J ends lost 5 bases and 1 base, in that order; junction bases with no gene match: 14. The CDR3 runs 17 residues. The V gene's germline CDR1 is SGHTA and CDR2 FQGNSA. Repertoires were generated with immunoSEQ multiplex PCR, while TCRdb's copy carries only in-frame clones and drops some. The top ten clones hold approximately 15% of a sample with 45,000 to 75,000 clones, over 80% of them seen once. No infections or other immune events were documented during collection. Only one count was recorded for this clone.

Sequencing input: blood. The clonotype originates from a person aged 18 to 70 in good health. This chain joins TRBV7-2 and TRBJ2-7; 7 positions agree with TRBD2. The CDR3 is CASSENRRGLRSYEQYF. The DNA of the CDR3 is TGTGCCAGCAGCGAAAACAGGAGGGGACTACGGTCCTACGAGCAGTACTTC.